Shown below are 28 T cell receptor beta chains from a single sample sequenced in a study of T cell repertoires in cytomegalovirus infection. TCRdb re-called the reads through MiXCR, storing one row per CDR3 protein. The profile shows some 150,000 distinct CDR3 sequences, roughly 6% of them singletons. Sequencing was done on a sample of PBMCs. The receptor set was obtained from a human donor in good health (CMV status not recorded). Some clones in this sample may be carry-over from other donors' samples.

This clonotype was recorded many times. V is TRBV7-2 and J is TRBJ2-3; the match to TRBD2 covers 9 bases. The CDR3 totals 17 residues. J lost 5 bases, V lost 0 bases, and 9 bases had no gene match. The V gene's germline CDR1 is SGHTA and CDR2 FQGNSA. The CDR3 coding sequence is TGTGCCAGCAGCTTAGCTTTCGGCGGGGGGGCCTTAGATACGCAGTATTTT. This encodes CASSLAFGGGALDTQYF.

The chain joins TRBV24-1 to TRBJ2-3, with no clear D. V lost 4 bases to trimming and J lost 4 bases, with 11 bases between them. The CDR3 is made up of 14 amino acids. CDR1 KGHDR and CDR2 SFDVKD come from the germline V gene. The CDR3 is CATSDRVFPDTQYF. The CDR3 bases are TGTGCCACCAGTGACAGAGTTTTCCCAGATACGCAGTATTTT.

This clonotype has at least ten counts. This sequence joins TRBV9 and TRBJ1-3; D unclear. This CDR3 has 19 residues. Trimming cost V 3 bases and J 1 base, with 23 bases left between them. Germline V lookup: CDR1 SGDLS, CDR2 YYNGEE. CDR3 nucleotides: TGTGCCAGCAGCGACCCCCCCTCAGCCGTGGGATTTTCTGGAAACACCATATATTTT. Its protein is CASSDPPSAVGFSGNTIYF.

This clonotype was counted many times. V usage is TRBV7-3 and J usage is TRBJ2-5, with 10 bases lining up with TRBD2. Germline lookup yields CDR1 SGHTA and CDR2 FQGTGA. The CDR3 spans 18 residues. Losses at the gene ends were 1 base for V and 2 bases for J; bases not matched to a gene: 10. Here the CDR3 reads CASSLKVPSGGAQETQYF. The CDR3 DNA reads TGTGCCAGCAGCTTAAAGGTCCCGAGCGGGGGGGCTCAAGAGACCCAGTACTTC.

The chain joins TRBV14 to TRBJ1-6; D unclear. The CDR3 length is 13 residues. Trimming removed 3 bases from V and 10 bases from J, with 10 bases in between. CDR1 is SGHDN and CDR2 is FVKESK in the germline V gene. The CDR3 DNA is TGTGCCAGCAGCCATGACCTGGGATCACCCCTCCACTTT. Protein product: CASSHDLGSPLHF.

The rearrangement uses TRBV6-4 and TRBJ2-1; D gene unclear. Trimming cost V 5 bases and J 12 bases, with 17 bases left between them. CDR3 size: 13 residues. Per germline, CDR1 MRHNA and CDR2 SNTAGT. CDR3 loop: CASSQELRTWQFF. DNA of the CDR3: TGTGCCAGCAGTCAGGAGCTCCGTACATGGCAGTTCTTC.

This clonotype occurred many times. The chain employs TRBV7-2 and TRBJ1-1, with a possible D match to TRBD1 (5 bases). V shed 4 bases and J shed 1 base, with 13 bases lying between them. This CDR3 has 15 residues. CDR1 is SGHTA, CDR2 FQGNSA, per germline. CDR3 bases: TGTGCCAGCAGCTCGGACAATTTTGGGAACACTGAAGCTTTCTTT. Protein sequence: CASSSDNFGNTEAFF. Full variable domain (rest looked up from reference TRBV7-2 and TRBJ1-1): GAGVSQSPSNKVTEKGKDVELRCDPISGHTALYWYRQSLGQGLEFLIYFQGNSAPDKSGLPSDRFSAERTGGSVSTLTIQRTQQEDSAVYLCASSSDNFGNTEAFFGQGTRLTVV.

The chain uses TRBV2 and TRBJ1-3, with 8 bases lining up with TRBD1. CDR1 and CDR2 from the germline V gene are SNHLY and FYNNEI. The CDR3 length is 15 residues. The trim removed 5 bases at V and 4 bases at J, leaving 7 bases unmatched. The chain's CDR3 is CASSLTDRGGNTIYF. The CDR3, as DNA: TGTGCCAGCAGTCTCACAGACAGGGGCGGAAACACCATATATTTT.

V usage is TRBV10-1 and J usage is TRBJ2-2; no clear D. The V gene lost 8 bases and the J gene lost 1 base, with 8 bases spanning the gap. This CDR3 region has 13 residues. The germline CDR1 and CDR2 sequences are WNHNN and SYGVQD (reference sequence). The DNA for the CDR3 is TGCGCCAGCCAAGACCTGAACACCGGGGAGCTGTTTTTT. Encoded protein: CASQDLNTGELFF.

This clonotype has ten or more counts. The chain combines TRBV6-6 with TRBJ2-7; 7 bases map to TRBD1. The germline V gene encodes CDR1 MNHNY and CDR2 SVGAGI (reference sequence). V dropped 2 bases and J dropped 6; count of bases not matched to a gene: 13. CDR3 length equals 16 residues. The CDR3 loop is CASSYAPDRPLLEQYF. DNA of the CDR3: TGTGCCAGCAGTTACGCCCCGGACAGGCCGCTTCTCGAGCAGTACTTC.

This chain joins TRBV29-1 and TRBJ2-3; D not resolved. The V gene's germline CDR1 is SQVTM and CDR2 ANQGSEA. With 0 bases removed from V and 0 bases from J, the gap between germline ends came to 13 bases. The CDR3 is 16 residues long. CDR3 protein: CSVEDGWTASTDTQYF. DNA for the CDR3: TGCAGCGTTGAAGATGGGTGGACGGCTAGCACAGATACGCAGTATTTT.

This clonotype showed up many times. The V gene is TRBV7-2, the J gene TRBJ1-6; D remains unclear. Germline V CDR1 and CDR2: SGHTA, FQGNSA. The CDR3 runs 11 residues. Trimming left V 4 bases short and J 5 bases short, with 0 bases between. The CDR3 sequence: CASSYNSPLHF. The CDR3 DNA follows: TGTGCCAGCAGCTATAATTCACCCCTCCACTTT.

The V call is TRBV4-3, the J call TRBJ2-6; D gene ambiguous. Germline loops: CDR1 LGHNA, CDR2 YSLEER. The CDR3 extends over 15 amino acids. The germline V and J ends were trimmed by 0 bases and 4 bases, with 7 bases remaining between them. CDR3 bases: TGCGCCAGCAGCCAAGATCAGCCCGGGGCCAACGTCCTGACTTTC. Its protein product is CASSQDQPGANVLTF.

This clonotype occurred many times. The V and J genes are TRBV6-1 and TRBJ1-5; TRBD1 agrees at 7 bases. The CDR3 has 14 residues. Losses at the gene ends were 7 bases for V and 3 bases for J; bases not matched to a gene: 6. Germline lookup yields CDR1 MNHNS and CDR2 SASEGT. The CDR3 sequence: CASMSRGNNQPQHF. DNA for the CDR3: TGTGCCAGCATGTCCAGGGGGAACAATCAGCCCCAGCATTTT.

The chain carries TRBV7-2 and TRBJ2-1, with 7 bases identical to TRBD1. Near its end, the DNA agrees better with TRBJ2-7, so the J call may be wrong. The CDR3 has 14 residues. Germline CDR1 SGHTA, CDR2 FQGNSA. CDR3 bases: TGTGCCAGCAGCGGGGGACAGTGCTACAATGAGCAGTACGTC. Its protein is CASSGGQCYNEQYV.

The table lists this clonotype with a few counts. The rearrangement joins TRBV7-2 to TRBJ1-5; D remains ambiguous. Germline V lookup: CDR1 SGHTA, CDR2 FQGNSA. There are 15 residues in the CDR3. V dropped 0 bases and J dropped 7 bases, with 13 bases sitting between them. This CDR3 reads CASSLAPRNGQPQHF. For the CDR3, the DNA is TGTGCCAGCAGCTTAGCGCCCCGTAACGGACAGCCCCAGCATTTT.

This clonotype appeared a few times. V gene TRBV28 combines with J gene TRBJ2-7, with 7 bases lining up with TRBD1. CDR3 length: 14 residues. Germline CDR1 reads MDHEN; CDR2 reads SYDVKM. V lost 5 bases and J lost 0; bases outside the gene matches: 4. This chain's CDR3 is CASSPPGGSYEQYF. For the CDR3, the DNA is TGTGCCAGCAGTCCCCCAGGGGGCTCCTACGAGCAGTACTTC.

The rearrangement links TRBV5-4 to TRBJ1-1, with 9 bases fitting TRBD1. This CDR3 is 16 amino acids long. The germline gives CDR1 SGHNT, CDR2 YYREEE (reference sequence). Unmatched junction bases numbered 10, after V lost 4 bases and J lost 3 bases. This CDR3 is CASSLGQGLGDTEAFF. The CDR3 region has the DNA TGTGCCAGCAGCCTCGGACAGGGGTTGGGGGACACTGAAGCTTTCTTT.

This clonotype was picked up many times. The chain employs TRBV7-2 and TRBJ2-1; D gene ambiguous. This CDR3 region has 15 residues. In germline, CDR1 is SGHTA, CDR2 FQGNSA. With 5 bases removed from V and 5 bases from J, the gap between germline ends came to 16 bases. The DNA for the CDR3 is TGTGCCAGCAGCCATTCAGCCCCGTCAAACAATGAGCAGTTCTTC. Amino acids: CASSHSAPSNNEQFF.

This clonotype has a count of ten or more. The chain combines TRBV5-1 with TRBJ2-3; a weak D match, TRBD2 (6 bases). The germline V gene has CDR1 SGHRS and CDR2 YFSETQ. The V and J ends lost 0 bases and 4 bases respectively, with 9 bases between them. The CDR3 sequence is 14 residues long. Here the CDR3 DNA reads TGCGCCAGCAGCTTGGGGGGGGTCCCAGATACGCAGTATTTT. Translation: CASSLGGVPDTQYF.

This clonotype showed up many times. The chain uses TRBV7-2 and TRBJ2-5; D remains ambiguous. The CDR3 is 12 amino acids. In germline, CDR1 is SGHTA, CDR2 FQGNSA. Trimming took 5 bases from V and 10 from J, leaving 14 bases between them. The CDR3 loop reads CASSPRSWNQYF. The CDR3 bases are TGTGCCAGCAGCCCACGGTCTTGGAACCAGTACTTC.

J is TRBJ1-1 and V is TRBV7-9; D is uncertain. This CDR3 contains 13 residues. Trimming removed 5 bases at V and 0 bases at J, with 7 bases between. Germline values: CDR1 SEHNR, CDR2 FQNEAQ (reference sequence). The CDR3 is CASSPYMNTEAFF. CDR3 in DNA: TGTGCCAGCAGCCCTTATATGAACACTGAAGCTTTCTTT.

This clonotype was observed a few times. The chain is built from TRBV30 and TRBJ1-1; D is unclear. This CDR3 spans 12 amino acids. V gave up 0 bases and J gave up 5 bases, with 7 bases separating them. Germline CDR1 and CDR2: GTSNPN and SVGIG (reference sequence). The CDR3: CAWSVVMTEAFF. The CDR3, as DNA: TGTGCCTGGAGTGTGGTCATGACTGAAGCTTTCTTT.

In its sample, this clonotype was seen many times. J is TRBJ1-5 and V is TRBV30, with 7 bases identical to TRBD1. The CDR3 totals 12 residues. Per germline, CDR1 GTSNPN and CDR2 SVGIG (reference sequence). The V segment lost 8 bases and the J segment 7 bases; nucleotides outside the gene matches: 8. The CDR3 DNA is TGTGCCACAGGGGATGTCGAGCAGCCCCAGCATTTT. Translation: CATGDVEQPQHF.

This clonotype was counted many times. The chain is built from TRBV7-2 and TRBJ2-3; no definite D call. Trimming took off 5 bases at V and 6 bases at J, with 15 bases between the two ends. Germline assignment: CDR1 SGHTA and CDR2 FQGNSA. The CDR3 spans 14 residues. CDR3 loop: CASSPLGGIDTQYF. The CDR3 coding sequence is TGTGCCAGCAGCCCCCTAGGCGGAATTGATACGCAGTATTTT.

This clonotype showed up many times. The rearrangement joins TRBV10-2 to TRBJ2-1, with a tentative D call TRBD2 (5 bases). V gave up 6 bases and J gave up 9 bases, with 15 bases separating them. CDR1 is WSHSY and CDR2 is SAAADI in the germline V gene. The CDR3 spans 13 residues. The CDR3 is CASSGPAGGEQFF. As DNA, the CDR3 is TGCGCCAGCAGCGGACCCGCGGGCGGTGAGCAGTTCTTC.

The DNA of the CDR3 is TGTGCCAGCACCCTAATCCGGAGGAACACTGAAGCTTTCTTT. The encoded protein is CASTLIRRNTEAFF. V and J are TRBV5-5 and TRBJ1-1; D is ambiguous. V shed 6 bases and J shed 1 base, with 13 bases lying between them. This CDR3 comprises 14 residues. Germline lookup yields CDR1 SGHKS and CDR2 YYEKEE (reference sequence).

There are a few counts of this clonotype. The CDR3: CASSLAGLDYGYTF. DNA of the CDR3: TGTGCCAGCAGCTTGGCAGGACTTGACTATGGCTACACCTTC. The genes are TRBV5-6 and TRBJ1-2, with no clear D. The germline V gene encodes CDR1 SGHDT and CDR2 YYEEEE. The ends were cut back, 0 bases at V and 3 bases at J, with 9 bases in the middle. This CDR3 comprises 14 residues.